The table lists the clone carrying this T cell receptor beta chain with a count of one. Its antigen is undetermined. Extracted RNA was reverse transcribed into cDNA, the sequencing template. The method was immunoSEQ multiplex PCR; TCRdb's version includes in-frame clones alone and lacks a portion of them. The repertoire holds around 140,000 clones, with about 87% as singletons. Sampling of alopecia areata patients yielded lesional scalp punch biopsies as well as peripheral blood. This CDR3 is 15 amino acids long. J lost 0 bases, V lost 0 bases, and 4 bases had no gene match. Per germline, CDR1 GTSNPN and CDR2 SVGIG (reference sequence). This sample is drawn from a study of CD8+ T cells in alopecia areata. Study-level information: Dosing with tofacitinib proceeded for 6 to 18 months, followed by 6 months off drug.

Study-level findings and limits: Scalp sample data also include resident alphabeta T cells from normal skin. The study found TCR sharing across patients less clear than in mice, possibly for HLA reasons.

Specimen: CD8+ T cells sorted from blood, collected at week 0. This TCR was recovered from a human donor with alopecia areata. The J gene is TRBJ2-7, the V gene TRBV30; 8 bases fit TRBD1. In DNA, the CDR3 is TGTGCCTGGAGTGTACTCACAGGGGGCTCCTACGAGCAGTACTTC. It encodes CAWSVLTGGSYEQYF.